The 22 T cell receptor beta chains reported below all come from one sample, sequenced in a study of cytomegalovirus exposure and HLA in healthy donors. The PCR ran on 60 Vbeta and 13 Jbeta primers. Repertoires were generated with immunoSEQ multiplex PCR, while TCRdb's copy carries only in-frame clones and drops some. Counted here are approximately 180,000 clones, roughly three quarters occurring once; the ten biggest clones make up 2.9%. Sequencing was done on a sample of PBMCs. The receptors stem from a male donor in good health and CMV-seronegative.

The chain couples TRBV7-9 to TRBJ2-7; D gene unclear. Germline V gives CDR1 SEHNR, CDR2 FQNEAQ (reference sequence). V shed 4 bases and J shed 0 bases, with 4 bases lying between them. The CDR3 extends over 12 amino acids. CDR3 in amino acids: CASSSVSYEQYF. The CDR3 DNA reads TGTGCCAGCAGCTCCGTCTCCTACGAGCAGTACTTC.

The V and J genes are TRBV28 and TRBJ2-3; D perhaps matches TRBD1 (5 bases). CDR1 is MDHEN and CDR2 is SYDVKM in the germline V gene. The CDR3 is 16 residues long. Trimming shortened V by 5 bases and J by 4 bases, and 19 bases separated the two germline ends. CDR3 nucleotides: TGTGCCAGCAGTCCCCTCCCCGACAGCCGGTCAGATACGCAGTATTTT. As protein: CASSPLPDSRSDTQYF.

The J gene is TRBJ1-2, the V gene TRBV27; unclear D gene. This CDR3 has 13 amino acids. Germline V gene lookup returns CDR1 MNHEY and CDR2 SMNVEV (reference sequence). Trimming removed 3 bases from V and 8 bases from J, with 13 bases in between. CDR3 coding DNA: TGTGCCAGCAGTTTTAGTATGGGCTCCGGCTACACCTTC. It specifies CASSFSMGSGYTF.

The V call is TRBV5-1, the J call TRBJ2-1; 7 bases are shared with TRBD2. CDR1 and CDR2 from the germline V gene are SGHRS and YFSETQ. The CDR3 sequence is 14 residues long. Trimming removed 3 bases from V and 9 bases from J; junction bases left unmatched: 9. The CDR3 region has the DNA TGCGCCAGCAGCTGGTTTCGCGGGAGCGTTGAGCAGTTCTTC. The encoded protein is CASSWFRGSVEQFF.

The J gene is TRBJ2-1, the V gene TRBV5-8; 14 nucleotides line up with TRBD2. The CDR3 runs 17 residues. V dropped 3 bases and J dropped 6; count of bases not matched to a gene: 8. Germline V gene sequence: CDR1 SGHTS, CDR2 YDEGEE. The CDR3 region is CASSSGLAGGLGNEQFF. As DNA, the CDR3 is TGTGCCAGCAGCTCAGGACTAGCGGGAGGCCTGGGCAATGAGCAGTTCTTC.

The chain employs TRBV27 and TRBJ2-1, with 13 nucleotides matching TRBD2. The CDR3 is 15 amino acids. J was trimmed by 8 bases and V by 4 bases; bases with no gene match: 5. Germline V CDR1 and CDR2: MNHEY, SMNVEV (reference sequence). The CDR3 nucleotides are TGTGCCAGCAGTTCCGGGACTAGCGGGATGGATGAGCAGTTCTTC. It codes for CASSSGTSGMDEQFF.

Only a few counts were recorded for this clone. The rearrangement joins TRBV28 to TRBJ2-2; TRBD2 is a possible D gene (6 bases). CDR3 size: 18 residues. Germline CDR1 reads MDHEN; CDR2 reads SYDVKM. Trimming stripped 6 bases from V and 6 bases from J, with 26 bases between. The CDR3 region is CASSPTSLPSNEAGELFF. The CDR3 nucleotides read TGTGCCAGCAGCCCGACTAGTCTCCCTTCGAACGAGGCCGGGGAGCTGTTTTTT.

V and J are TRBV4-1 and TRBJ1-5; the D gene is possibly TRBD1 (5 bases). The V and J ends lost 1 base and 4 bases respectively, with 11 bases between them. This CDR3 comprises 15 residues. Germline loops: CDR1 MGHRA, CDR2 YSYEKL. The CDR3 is CASSQVQDRNQPQHF. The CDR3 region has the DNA TGCGCCAGCAGCCAAGTTCAAGACAGAAATCAGCCCCAGCATTTT.

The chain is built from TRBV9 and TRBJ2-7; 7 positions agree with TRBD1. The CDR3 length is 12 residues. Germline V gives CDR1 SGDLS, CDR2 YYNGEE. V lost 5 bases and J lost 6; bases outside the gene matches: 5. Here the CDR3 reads CASSRQGGEQYF. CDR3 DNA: TGTGCCAGCAGTCGACAGGGTGGCGAGCAGTACTTC.

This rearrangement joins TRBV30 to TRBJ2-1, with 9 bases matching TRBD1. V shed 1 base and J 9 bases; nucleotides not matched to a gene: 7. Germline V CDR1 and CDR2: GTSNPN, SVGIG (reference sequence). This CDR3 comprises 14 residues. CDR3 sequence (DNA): TGTGCCTGGAGTGCTGGGACAGGGATAAGTGAGCAGTTCTTC. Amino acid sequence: CAWSAGTGISEQFF.

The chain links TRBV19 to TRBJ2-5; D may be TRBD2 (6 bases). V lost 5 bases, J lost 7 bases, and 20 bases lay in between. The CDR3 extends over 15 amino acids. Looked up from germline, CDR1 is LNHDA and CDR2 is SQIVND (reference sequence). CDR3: CASSGRGGYLGTQYF. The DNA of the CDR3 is TGTGCCAGTAGTGGACGGGGAGGTTACTTAGGGACCCAGTACTTC. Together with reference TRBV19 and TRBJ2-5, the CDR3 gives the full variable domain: DGGITQSPKYLFRKEGQNVTLSCEQNLNHDAMYWYRQDPGQGLRLIYYSQIVNDFQKGDIAEGYSVSREKKESFPLTVTSAQKNPTAFYLCASSGRGGYLGTQYFGPGTRLLVL.

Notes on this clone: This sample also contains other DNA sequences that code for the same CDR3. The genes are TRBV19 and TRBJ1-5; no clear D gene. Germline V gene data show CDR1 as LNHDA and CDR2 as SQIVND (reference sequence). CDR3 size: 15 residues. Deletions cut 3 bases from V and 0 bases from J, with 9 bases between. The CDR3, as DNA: TGTGCCAGTAGTATTGGGCAGGATAGCAATCAGCCCCAGCATTTT. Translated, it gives CASSIGQDSNQPQHF.

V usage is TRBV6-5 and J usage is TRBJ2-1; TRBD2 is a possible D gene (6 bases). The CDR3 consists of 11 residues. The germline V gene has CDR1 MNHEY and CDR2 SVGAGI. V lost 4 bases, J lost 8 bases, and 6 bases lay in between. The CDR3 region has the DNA TGTGCCAGCAGTTCGGGGGATGAGCAGTTCTTC. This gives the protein CASSSGDEQFF.

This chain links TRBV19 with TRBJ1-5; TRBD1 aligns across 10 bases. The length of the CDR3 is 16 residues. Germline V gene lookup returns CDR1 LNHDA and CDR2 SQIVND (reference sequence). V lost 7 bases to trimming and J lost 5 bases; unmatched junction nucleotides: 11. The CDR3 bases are TGTGCCAGTAACCCGACGGGACAGGGGACATATCAGCCCCAGCATTTT. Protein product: CASNPTGQGTYQPQHF.

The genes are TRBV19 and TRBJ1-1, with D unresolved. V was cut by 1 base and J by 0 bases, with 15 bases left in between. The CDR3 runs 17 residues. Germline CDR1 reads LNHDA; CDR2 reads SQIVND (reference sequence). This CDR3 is CASSIVTDGLMNTEAFF. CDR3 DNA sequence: TGTGCCAGTAGTATAGTAACCGACGGACTTATGAACACTGAAGCTTTCTTT.

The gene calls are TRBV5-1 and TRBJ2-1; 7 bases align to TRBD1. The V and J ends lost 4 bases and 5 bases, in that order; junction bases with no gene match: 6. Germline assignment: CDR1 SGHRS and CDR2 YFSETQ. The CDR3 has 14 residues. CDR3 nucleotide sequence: TGCGCCAGCAGCACCTACAGGGGCAACAATGAGCAGTTCTTC. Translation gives CASSTYRGNNEQFF.

Here the CDR3 DNA reads TGTGCCAGCAGTCGGACAGGGGGAGGAAACACCATATATTTT. This gives the protein CASSRTGGGNTIYF. The rearrangement links TRBV28 to TRBJ1-3; 10 nucleotides agree with TRBD1. Per the germline V gene, CDR1 is MDHEN and CDR2 is SYDVKM. J lost 4 bases, V lost 5 bases, and 2 bases had no gene match. The CDR3 sequence is 14 residues long.

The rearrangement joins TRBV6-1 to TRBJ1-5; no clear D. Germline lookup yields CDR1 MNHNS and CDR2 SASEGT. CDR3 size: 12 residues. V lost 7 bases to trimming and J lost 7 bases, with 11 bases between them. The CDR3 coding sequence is TGTGCCAGCACCTCCTTCCCCCAGCCCCAGCATTTT. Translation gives CASTSFPQPQHF.

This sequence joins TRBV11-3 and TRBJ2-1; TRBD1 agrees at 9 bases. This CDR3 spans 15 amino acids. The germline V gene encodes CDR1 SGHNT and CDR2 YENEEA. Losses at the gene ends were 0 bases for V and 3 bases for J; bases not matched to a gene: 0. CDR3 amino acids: CASSLEGQGYNEQFF. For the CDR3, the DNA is TGTGCCAGCAGCTTAGAGGGACAGGGCTACAATGAGCAGTTCTTC.

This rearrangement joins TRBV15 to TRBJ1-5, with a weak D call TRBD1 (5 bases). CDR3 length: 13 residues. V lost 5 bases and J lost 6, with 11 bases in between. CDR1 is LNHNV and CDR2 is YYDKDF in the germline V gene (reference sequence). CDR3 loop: CATSGQGAQPQHF. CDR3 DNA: TGTGCCACCAGCGGGCAGGGCGCTCAGCCCCAGCATTTT.

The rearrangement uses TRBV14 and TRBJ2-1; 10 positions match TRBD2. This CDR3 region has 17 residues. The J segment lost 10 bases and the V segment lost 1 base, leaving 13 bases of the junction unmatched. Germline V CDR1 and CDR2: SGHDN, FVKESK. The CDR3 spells CASSQALAGDGRGEQFF. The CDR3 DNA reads TGTGCCAGCAGCCAAGCCCTAGCGGGAGACGGCCGAGGAGAGCAGTTCTTC.

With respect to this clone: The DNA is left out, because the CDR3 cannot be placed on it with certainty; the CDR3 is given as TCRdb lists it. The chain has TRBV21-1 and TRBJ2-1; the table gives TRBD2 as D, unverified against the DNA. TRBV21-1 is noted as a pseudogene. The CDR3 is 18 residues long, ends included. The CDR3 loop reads CASSKVGWGAGVDNEQFF.